This entry concerns a single T cell receptor (beta chain). The CDR3 is 14 amino acids. In germline, CDR1 is SEHNR, CDR2 FQNEAQ (reference sequence). The record originates from a study of CXCR3-negative and CXCR3-positive naive CD8 T cells. For the study at large: Each library gave roughly 1.4 +/- 0.3 million of approximately 150 million TRB reads.

The libraries of TRB cDNA were prepared using 5' RACE with UMI labels. TCRdb reanalyzed the 5' RACE reads and collapses them to one entry per CDR3 protein, without DNA. The data include fewer than 80,000 distinct CDR3 sequences; the top ten clones carry approximately 1.5%. The V gene is TRBV7-9, the J gene TRBJ1-2; the D gene TCRdb calls, TRBD1, cannot be checked with no DNA. The TCR sequence derives from a human donor in good health. Some clones in this sample may be carry-over from other donors' samples. Sequencing was performed on naive CXCR3- CD8+ T cells from blood. Sample subset: CD45RO-CCR7+CD27+CD95- naive CD8+ T cells lacking CXCR3 (TNR3-). CDR3 loop: CASSLSPGADGYTF. The variable domain in full, completed from reference TRBV7-9 and TRBJ1-2, reads DTGVSQNPRHKITKRGQNVTFRCDPISEHNRLYWYRQTLGQGPEFLTYFQNEAQLEKSRLLSDRFSAERPKGSFSTLEIQRTEQGDSAMYLCASSLSPGADGYTFGSGTRLTVV.